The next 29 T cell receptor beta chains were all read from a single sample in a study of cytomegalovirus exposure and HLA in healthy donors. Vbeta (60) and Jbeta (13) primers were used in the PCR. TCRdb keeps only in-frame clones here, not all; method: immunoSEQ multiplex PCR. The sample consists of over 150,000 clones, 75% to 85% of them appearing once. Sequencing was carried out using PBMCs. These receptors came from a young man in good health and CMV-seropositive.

The CDR3 sequence: CACSPRLEQFF. The CDR3 DNA follows: TGTGCCTGCTCACCAAGACTGGAGCAGTTCTTC. The chain has TRBV30 and TRBJ2-1; D is ambiguous. The CDR3 length is 11 residues. CDR1 and CDR2 (germline): GTSNPN, SVGIG (reference sequence). Trimming left V 6 bases short and J 10 bases short, with 13 bases between.

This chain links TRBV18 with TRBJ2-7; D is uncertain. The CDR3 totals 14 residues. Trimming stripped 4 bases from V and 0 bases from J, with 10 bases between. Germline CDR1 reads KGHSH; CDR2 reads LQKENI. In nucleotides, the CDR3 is TGTGCCAGCTCACTCTCTACAGACTCCTACGAGCAGTACTTC. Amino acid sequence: CASSLSTDSYEQYF.

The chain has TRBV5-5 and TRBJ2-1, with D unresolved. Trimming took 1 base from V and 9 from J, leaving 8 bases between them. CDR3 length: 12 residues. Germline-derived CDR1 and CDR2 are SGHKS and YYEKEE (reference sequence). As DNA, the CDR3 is TGTGCCAGCAGCTTGCCCTCTAGTGAGCAGTTCTTC. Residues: CASSLPSSEQFF.

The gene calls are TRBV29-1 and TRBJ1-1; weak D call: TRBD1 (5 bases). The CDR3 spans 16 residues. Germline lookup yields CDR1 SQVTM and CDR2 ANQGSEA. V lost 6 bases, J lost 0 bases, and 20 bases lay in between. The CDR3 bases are TGCAGCGTGACCCCTTCTGGGGGGGGGATGAACACTGAAGCTTTCTTT. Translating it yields CSVTPSGGGMNTEAFF.

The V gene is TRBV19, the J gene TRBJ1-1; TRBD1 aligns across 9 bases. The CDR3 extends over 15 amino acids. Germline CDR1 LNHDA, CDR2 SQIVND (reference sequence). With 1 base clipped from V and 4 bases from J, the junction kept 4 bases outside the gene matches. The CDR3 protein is CASSIGTGAGTEAFF. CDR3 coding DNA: TGTGCCAGTAGTATAGGGACAGGGGCTGGCACTGAAGCTTTCTTT.

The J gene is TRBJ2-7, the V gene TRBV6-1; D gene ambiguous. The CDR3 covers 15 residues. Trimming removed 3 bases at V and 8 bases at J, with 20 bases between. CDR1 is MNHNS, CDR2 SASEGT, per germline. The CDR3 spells CASSEESPTSSKQYF. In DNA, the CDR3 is TGTGCCAGCAGTGAGGAGAGTCCTACGAGCAGTAAGCAGTACTTC.

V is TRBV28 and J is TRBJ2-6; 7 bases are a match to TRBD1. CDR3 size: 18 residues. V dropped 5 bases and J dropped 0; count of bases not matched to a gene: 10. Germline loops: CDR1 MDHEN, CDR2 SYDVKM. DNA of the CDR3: TGTGCCAGCAGTACCCGGGACAGCGACCCCTCTGGGGCCAACGTCCTGACTTTC. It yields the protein CASSTRDSDPSGANVLTF.

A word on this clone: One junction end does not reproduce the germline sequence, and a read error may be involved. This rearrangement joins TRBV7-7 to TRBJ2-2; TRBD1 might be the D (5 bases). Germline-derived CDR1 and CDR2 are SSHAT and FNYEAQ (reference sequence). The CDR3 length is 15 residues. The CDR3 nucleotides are TGTGCTAGCAGCCCCGACAGAGCGAACACCGGGGAGCTGTTTTTT. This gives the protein CASSPDRANTGELFF.

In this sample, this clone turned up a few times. The CDR3 loop reads CASSQVWDRAHEQYF. CDR3 DNA sequence: TGCGCCAGCAGCCAAGTATGGGACAGGGCCCACGAGCAGTACTTC. The rearrangement joins TRBV4-1 to TRBJ2-7, with 9 bases lining up with TRBD1. This CDR3 is built from 15 residues. Germline CDR1 MGHRA, CDR2 YSYEKL. V was clipped by 1 base and J by 5 bases; unmatched bases: 6.

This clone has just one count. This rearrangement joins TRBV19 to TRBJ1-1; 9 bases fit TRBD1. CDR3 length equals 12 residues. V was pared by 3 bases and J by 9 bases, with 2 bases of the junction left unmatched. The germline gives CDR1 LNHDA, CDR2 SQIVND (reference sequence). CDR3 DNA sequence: TGTGCCAGTAGTATCGGGACAGGGAAAGCTTTCTTT. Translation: CASSIGTGKAFF.

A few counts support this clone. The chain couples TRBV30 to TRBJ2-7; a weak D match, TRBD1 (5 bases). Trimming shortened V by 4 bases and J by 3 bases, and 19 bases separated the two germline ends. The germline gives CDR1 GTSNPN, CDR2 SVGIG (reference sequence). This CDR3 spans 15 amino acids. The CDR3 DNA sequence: TGTGCCTGGACCGGTTGGGGCAAGGACGGCTACGAGCAGTACTTC. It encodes CAWTGWGKDGYEQYF.

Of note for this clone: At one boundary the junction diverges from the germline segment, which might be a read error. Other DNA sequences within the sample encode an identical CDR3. CDR3 loop: CASSPAVGTPTGEAFF. CDR3 nucleotide sequence: TGCGCCAGCAGCCCAGCTGTAGGCACCCCAACGGGTGAAGCTTTCTTT. The gene calls are TRBV11-1 and TRBJ1-1; D uncertain. Germline V lookup: CDR1 SGHAT, CDR2 FQDESV (reference sequence). The CDR3 contains 16 residues.

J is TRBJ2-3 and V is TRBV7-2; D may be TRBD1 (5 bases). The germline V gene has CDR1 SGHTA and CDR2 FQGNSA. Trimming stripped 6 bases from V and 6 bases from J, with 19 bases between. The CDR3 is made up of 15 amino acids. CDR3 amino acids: CASRARRQLPDTQYF. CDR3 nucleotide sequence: TGTGCCAGCAGGGCCAGGAGACAGCTGCCGGATACGCAGTATTTT.

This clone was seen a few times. CDR3 DNA sequence: TGTGCCAGCAGCACCGAGCGGGGGGGCCGAACAGATACGCAGTATTTT. As protein: CASSTERGGRTDTQYF. J is TRBJ2-3 and V is TRBV7-9, with 10 bases that match TRBD2. J gave up 3 bases and V 5 bases, and 8 bases lay outside the gene matches. Germline V CDR1 and CDR2: SEHNR, FQNEAQ (reference sequence). This CDR3 has 16 amino acids. Combining the CDR3 with reference TRBV7-9 and TRBJ2-3 gives the whole variable domain DTGVSQNPRHKITKRGQNVTFRCDPISEHNRLYWYRQTLGQGPEFLTYFQNEAQLEKSRLLSDRFSAERPKGSFSTLEIQRTEQGDSAMYLCASSTERGGRTDTQYFGPGTRLTVL.

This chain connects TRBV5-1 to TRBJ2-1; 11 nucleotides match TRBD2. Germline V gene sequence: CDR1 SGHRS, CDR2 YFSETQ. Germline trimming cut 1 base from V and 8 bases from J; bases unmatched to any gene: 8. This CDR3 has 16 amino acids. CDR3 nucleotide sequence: TGCGCCAGCAGCTTGCCAACTAGCGGGAGTTTCCATGAGCAGTTCTTC. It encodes CASSLPTSGSFHEQFF. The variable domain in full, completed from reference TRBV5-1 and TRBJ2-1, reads KAGVTQTPRYLIKTRGQQVTLSCSPISGHRSVSWYQQTPGQGLQFLFEYFSETQRNKGNFPGRFSGRQFSNSRSEMNVSTLELGDSALYLCASSLPTSGSFHEQFFGPGTRLTVL.

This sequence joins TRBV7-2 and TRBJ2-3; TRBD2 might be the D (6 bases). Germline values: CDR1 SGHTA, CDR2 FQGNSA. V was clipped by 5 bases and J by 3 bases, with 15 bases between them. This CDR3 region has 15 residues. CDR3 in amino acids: CASSQVRAGTDTQYF. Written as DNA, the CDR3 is TGTGCCAGCAGCCAGGTCCGGGCGGGAACAGATACGCAGTATTTT.

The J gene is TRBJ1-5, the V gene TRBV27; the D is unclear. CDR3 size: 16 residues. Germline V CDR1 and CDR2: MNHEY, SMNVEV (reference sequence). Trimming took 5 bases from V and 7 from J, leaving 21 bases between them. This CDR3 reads CASSPSPSLDGQPQHF. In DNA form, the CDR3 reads TGTGCCAGCAGTCCCTCCCCTTCGTTAGACGGGCAGCCCCAGCATTTT.

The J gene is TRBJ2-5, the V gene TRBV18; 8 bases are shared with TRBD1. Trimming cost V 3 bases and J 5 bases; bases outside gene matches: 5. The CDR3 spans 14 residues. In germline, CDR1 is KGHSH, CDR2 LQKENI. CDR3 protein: CASSPGQGRETQYF. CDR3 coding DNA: TGTGCCAGCTCACCCGGACAGGGTCGGGAGACCCAGTACTTC. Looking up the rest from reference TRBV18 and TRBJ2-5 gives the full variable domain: NAGVMQNPRHLVRRRGQEARLRCSPMKGHSHVYWYRQLPEEGLKFMVYLQKENIIDESGMPKERFSAEFPKEGPSILRIQQVVRGDSAAYFCASSPGQGRETQYFGPGTRLLVL.

In DNA, the CDR3 is TGCAGCGCGACTCTGGTCCACTCTAAGGAAGCTTTCTTT. Translation: CSATLVHSKEAFF. This chain connects TRBV29-1 to TRBJ1-1; unclear D gene. The CDR3 is 13 amino acids. With 7 bases removed from V and 8 bases from J, the gap between germline ends came to 20 bases. The germline V gene encodes CDR1 SQVTM and CDR2 ANQGSEA.

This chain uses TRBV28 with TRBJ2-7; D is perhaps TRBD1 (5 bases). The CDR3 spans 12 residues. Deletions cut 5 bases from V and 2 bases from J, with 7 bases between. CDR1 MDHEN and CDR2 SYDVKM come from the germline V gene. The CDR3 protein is CASSLDTYEQYF. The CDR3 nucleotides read TGTGCCAGCAGTCTGGACACCTACGAGCAGTACTTC. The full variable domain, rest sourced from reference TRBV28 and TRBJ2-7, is DVKVTQSSRYLVKRTGEKVFLECVQDMDHENMFWYRQDPGLGLRLIYFSYDVKMKEKGDIPEGYSVSREKKERFSLILESASTNQTSMYLCASSLDTYEQYFGPGTRLTVT.

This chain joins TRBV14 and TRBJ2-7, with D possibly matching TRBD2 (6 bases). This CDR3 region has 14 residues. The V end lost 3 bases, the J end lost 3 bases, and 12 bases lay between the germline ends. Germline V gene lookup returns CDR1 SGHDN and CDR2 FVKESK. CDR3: CASSQPGLHYEQYF. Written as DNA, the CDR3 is TGTGCCAGCAGCCAGCCGGGACTTCACTACGAGCAGTACTTC.

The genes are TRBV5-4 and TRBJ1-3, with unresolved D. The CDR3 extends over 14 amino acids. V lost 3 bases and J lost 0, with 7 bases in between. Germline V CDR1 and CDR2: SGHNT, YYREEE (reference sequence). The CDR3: CASSSHISGNTIYF. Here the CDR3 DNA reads TGTGCCAGCAGCTCGCACATCTCTGGAAACACCATATATTTT. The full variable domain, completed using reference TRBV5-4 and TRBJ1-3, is ETGVTQSPTHLIKTRGQQVTLRCSSQSGHNTVSWYQQALGQGPQFIFQYYREEENGRGNFPPRFSGLQFPNYSSELNVNALELDDSALYLCASSSHISGNTIYFGEGSWLTVV.

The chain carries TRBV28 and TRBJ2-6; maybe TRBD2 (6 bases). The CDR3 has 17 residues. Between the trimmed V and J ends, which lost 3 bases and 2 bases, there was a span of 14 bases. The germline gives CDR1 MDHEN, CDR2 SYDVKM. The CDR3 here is CASSLGGVSAGANVLTF. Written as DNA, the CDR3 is TGTGCCAGCAGTTTGGGAGGAGTTAGCGCTGGGGCCAACGTCCTGACTTTC.

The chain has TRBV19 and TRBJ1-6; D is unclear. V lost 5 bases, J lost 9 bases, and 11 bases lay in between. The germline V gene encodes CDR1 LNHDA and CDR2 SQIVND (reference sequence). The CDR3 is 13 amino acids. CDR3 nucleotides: TGTGCCAGTAGTCAACAGACCCGTTCACCCCTCCACTTT. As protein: CASSQQTRSPLHF.

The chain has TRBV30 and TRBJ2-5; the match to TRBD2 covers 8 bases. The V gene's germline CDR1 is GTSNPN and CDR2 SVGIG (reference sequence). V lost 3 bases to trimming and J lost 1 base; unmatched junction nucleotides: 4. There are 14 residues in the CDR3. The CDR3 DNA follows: TGTGCCTGGAGCTACGGGGGGGCCCAAGAGACCCAGTACTTC. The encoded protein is CAWSYGGAQETQYF.

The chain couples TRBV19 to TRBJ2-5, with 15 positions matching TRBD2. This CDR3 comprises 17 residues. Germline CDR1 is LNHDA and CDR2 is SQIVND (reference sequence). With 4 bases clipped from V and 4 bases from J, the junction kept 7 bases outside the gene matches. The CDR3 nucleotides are TGTGCCAGTAGTAGGCCGGGACTAGCGGGAGGTGGAGAGACCCAGTACTTC. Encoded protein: CASSRPGLAGGGETQYF.

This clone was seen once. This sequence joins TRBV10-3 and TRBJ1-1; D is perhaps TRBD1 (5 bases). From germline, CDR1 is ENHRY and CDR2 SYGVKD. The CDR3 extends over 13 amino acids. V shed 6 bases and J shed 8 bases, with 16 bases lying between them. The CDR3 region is CAISPGGSAEAFF. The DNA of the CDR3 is TGTGCCATCAGCCCCGGGGGGTCGGCCGAAGCTTTCTTT.

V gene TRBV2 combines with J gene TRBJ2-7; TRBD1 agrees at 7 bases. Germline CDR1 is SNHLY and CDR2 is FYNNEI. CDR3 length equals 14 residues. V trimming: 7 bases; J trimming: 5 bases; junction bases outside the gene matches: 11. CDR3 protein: CASNKGASSHEQYF. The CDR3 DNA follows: TGTGCCAGCAACAAGGGGGCAAGTAGTCACGAGCAGTACTTC.

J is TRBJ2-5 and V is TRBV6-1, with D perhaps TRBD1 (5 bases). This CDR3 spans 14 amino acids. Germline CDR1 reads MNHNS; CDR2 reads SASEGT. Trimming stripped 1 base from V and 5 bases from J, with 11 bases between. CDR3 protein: CASSEGWGTETQYF. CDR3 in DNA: TGTGCCAGCAGTGAAGGTTGGGGCACGGAGACCCAGTACTTC.